This T cell receptor (beta chain) comes out of a study of PD-L1 blockade in urothelial cancer. Across the study: The patients' atezolizumab therapy, 1,200 mg intravenously every 3 weeks, started in the mid-2010s.

CDR3 size: 15 residues. The germline V gene encodes CDR1 SEHNR and CDR2 FQNEAQ (reference sequence). Trimming shortened V by 8 bases and J by 0 bases, and 14 bases separated the two germline ends. Pretreatment and on-treatment blood mononuclear cell samples were taken, totaling between 1 and 8 time points per patient. Synthetic analogs of TCR templates were spiked into every PCR. Clones were sequenced by immunoSEQ multiplex PCR, and TCRdb holds only the in-frame ones, with some missing. The data show about 84,000 clones, with roughly nine tenths seen just once and roughly 9.4% held by the top ten. The sample here was PBMCs, taken around atezolizumab (anti-PD-L1) treatment. The chain couples TRBV7-9 to TRBJ1-3; D gene unclear. The origin of this receptor is a man in his 60s with urothelial cancer. CDR3 sequence (DNA): TGTGCCAGCGGACTTGGCTCTGCCTCTGGAAACACCATATATTTT. Amino acids: CASGLGSASGNTIYF.